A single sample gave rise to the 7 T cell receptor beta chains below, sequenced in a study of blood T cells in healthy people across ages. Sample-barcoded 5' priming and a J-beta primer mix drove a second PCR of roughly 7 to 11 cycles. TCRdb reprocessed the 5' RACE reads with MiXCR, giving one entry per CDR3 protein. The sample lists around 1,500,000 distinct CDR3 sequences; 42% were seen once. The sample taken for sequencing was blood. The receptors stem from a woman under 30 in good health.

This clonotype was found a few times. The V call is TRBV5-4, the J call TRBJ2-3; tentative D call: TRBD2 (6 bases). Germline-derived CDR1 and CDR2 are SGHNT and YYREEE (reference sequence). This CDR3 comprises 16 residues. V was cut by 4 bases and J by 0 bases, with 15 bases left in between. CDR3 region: CASSPPAGFSTDTQYF. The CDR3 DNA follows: TGTGCCAGCAGCCCACCGGCGGGGTTTAGCACAGATACGCAGTATTTT.

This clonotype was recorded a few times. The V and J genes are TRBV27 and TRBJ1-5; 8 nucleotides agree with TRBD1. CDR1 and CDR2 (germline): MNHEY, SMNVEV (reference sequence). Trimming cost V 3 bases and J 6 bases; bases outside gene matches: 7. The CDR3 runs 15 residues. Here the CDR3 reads CASSFQGAGGQPQHF. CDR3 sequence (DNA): TGTGCCAGCAGTTTTCAGGGGGCGGGCGGTCAGCCCCAGCATTTT.

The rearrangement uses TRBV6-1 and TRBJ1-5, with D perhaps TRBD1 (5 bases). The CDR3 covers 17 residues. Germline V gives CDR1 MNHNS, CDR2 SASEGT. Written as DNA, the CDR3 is TGTGCGCACCAGAAGGGTGGGGGGACTCATAGCAATCAGCCCCAGCATTTT. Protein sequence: CAHQKGGGTHSNQPQHF.

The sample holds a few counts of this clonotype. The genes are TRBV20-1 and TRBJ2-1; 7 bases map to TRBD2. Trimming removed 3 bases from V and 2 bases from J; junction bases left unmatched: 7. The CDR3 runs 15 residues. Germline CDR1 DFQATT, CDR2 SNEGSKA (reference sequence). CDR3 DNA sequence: TGCAGTGCTAGGGATCCTCGGGGGGCCTACAATGAGCAGTTCTTC. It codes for CSARDPRGAYNEQFF.

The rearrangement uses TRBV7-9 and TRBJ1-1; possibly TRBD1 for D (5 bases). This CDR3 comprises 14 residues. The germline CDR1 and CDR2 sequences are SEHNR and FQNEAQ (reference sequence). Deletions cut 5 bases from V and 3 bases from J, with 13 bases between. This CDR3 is CASSEGTLDTEAFF. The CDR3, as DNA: TGTGCCAGCAGCGAAGGGACTCTGGACACTGAAGCTTTCTTT.

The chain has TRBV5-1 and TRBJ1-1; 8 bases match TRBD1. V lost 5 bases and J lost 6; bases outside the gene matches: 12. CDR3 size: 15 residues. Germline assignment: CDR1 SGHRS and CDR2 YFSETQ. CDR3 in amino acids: CASRQMDRVVAEAFF. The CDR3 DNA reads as TGCGCCAGCAGGCAGATGGACAGGGTAGTCGCTGAAGCTTTCTTT. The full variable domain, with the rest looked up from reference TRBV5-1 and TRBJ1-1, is KAGVTQTPRYLIKTRGQQVTLSCSPISGHRSVSWYQQTPGQGLQFLFEYFSETQRNKGNFPGRFSGRQFSNSRSEMNVSTLELGDSALYLCASRQMDRVVAEAFFGQGTRLTVV.

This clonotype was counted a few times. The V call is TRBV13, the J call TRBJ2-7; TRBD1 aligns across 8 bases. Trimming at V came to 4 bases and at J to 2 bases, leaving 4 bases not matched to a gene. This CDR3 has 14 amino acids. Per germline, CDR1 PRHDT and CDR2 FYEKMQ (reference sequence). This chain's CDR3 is CASSWTGKAYEQYF. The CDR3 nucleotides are TGTGCCAGCAGCTGGACAGGGAAAGCCTACGAGCAGTACTTC.